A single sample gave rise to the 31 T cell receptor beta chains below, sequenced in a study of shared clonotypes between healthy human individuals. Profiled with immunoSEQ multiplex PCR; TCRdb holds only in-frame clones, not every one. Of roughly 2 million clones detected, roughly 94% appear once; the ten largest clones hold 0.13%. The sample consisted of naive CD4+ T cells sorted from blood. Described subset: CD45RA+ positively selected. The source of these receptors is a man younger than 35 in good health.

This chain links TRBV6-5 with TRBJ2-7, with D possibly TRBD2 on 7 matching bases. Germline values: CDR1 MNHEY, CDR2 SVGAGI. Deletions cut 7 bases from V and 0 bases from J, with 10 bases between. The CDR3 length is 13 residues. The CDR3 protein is CASKGGPSYEQYF. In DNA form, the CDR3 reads TGTGCCAGCAAGGGGGGGCCCTCCTACGAGCAGTACTTC.

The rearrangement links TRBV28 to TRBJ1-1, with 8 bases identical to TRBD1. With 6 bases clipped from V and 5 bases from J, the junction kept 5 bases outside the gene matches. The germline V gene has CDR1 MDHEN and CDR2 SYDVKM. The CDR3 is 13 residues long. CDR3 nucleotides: TGTGCCAGCAGACCAGGGGGCAAGACTGAAGCTTTCTTT. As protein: CASRPGGKTEAFF.

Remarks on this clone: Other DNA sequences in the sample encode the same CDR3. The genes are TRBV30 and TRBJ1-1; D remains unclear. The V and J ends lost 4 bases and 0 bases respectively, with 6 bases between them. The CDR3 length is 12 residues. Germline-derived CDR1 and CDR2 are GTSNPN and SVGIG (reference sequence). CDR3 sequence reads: CAWMRLNTEAFF. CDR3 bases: TGTGCCTGGATGAGGCTGAACACTGAAGCTTTCTTT.

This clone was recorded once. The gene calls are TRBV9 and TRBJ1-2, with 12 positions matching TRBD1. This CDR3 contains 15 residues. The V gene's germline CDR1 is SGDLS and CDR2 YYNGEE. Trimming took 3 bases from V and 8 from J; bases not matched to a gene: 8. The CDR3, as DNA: TGTGCCAGCAGCGGAGAGGGACAGGGGGCCAAAGGCTACACCTTC. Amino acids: CASSGEGQGAKGYTF.

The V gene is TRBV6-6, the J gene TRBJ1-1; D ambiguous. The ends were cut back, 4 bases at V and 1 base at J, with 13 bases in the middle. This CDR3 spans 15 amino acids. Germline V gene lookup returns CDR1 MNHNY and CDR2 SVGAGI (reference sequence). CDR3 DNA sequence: TGTGCCAGCAGTTCCCAACAACGCCAGAACACTGAAGCTTTCTTT. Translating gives CASSSQQRQNTEAFF.

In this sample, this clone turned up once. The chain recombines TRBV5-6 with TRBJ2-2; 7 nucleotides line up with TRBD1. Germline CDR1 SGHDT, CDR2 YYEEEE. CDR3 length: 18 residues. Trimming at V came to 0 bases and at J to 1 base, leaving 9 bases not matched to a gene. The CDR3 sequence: CASSLVSSRTGNTGELFF. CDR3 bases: TGTGCCAGCAGCTTGGTGTCCTCCAGGACAGGGAACACCGGGGAGCTGTTTTTT.

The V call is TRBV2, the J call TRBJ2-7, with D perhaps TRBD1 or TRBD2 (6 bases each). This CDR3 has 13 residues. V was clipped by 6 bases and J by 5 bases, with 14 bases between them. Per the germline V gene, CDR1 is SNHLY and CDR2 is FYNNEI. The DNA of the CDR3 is TGTGCCAGCAGCGTGGGGGGCCGTAACGAGCAGTACTTC. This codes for CASSVGGRNEQYF.

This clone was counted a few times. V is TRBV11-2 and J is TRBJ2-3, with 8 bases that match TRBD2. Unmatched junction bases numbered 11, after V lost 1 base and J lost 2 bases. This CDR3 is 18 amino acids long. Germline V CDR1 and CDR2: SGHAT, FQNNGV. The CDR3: CASSLGFGWRGDTDTQYF. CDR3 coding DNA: TGTGCCAGCAGCTTAGGCTTTGGTTGGCGGGGGGACACAGATACGCAGTATTTT.

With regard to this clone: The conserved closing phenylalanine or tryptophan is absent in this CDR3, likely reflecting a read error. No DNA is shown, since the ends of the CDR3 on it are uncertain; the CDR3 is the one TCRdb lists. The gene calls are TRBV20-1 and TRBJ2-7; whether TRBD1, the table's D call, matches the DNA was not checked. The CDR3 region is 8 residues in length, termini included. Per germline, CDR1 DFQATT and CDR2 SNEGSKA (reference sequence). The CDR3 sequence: CSARGPRG.

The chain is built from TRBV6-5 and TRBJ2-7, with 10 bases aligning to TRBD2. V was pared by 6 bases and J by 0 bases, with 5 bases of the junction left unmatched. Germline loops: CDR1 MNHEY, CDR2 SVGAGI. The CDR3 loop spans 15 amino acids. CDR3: CASSRSGRASYEQYF. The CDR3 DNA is TGTGCCAGCAGCCGAAGCGGGAGGGCCTCCTACGAGCAGTACTTC.

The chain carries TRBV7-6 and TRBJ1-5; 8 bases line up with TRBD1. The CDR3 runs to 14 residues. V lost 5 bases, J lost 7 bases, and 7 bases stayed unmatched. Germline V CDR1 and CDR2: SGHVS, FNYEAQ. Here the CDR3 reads CASSTGQGGQPQHF. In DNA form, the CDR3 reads TGTGCCAGCAGCACTGGACAGGGAGGGCAGCCCCAGCATTTT.

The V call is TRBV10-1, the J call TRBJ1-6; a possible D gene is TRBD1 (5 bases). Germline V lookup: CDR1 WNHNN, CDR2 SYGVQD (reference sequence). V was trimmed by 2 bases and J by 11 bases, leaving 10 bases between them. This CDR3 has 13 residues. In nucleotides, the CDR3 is TGCGCCAGCAGTGAGGAGGGGAGGGCACCCCTCCACTTT. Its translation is CASSEEGRAPLHF.

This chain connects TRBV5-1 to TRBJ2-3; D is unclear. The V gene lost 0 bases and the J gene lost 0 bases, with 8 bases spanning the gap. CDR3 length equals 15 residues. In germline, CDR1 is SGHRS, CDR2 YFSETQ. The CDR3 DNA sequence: TGCGCCAGCAGCTTGGCCTACCCGAGCACAGATACGCAGTATTTT. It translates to CASSLAYPSTDTQYF. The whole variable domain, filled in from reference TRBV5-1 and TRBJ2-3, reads KAGVTQTPRYLIKTRGQQVTLSCSPISGHRSVSWYQQTPGQGLQFLFEYFSETQRNKGNFPGRFSGRQFSNSRSEMNVSTLELGDSALYLCASSLAYPSTDTQYFGPGTRLTVL.

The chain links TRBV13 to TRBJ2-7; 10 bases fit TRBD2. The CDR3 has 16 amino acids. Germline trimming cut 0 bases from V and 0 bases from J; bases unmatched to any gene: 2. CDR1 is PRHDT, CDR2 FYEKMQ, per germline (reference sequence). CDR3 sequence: CASSLGGLAFSYEQYF. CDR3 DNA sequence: TGTGCCAGCAGCTTAGGGGGACTAGCGTTCTCCTACGAGCAGTACTTC.

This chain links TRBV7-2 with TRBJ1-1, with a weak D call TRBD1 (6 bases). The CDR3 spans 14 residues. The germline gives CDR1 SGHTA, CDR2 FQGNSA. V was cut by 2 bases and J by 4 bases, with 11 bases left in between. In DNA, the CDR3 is TGTGCCAGCAGCTTAACCGGGGGGCTCACTGAAGCTTTCTTT. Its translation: CASSLTGGLTEAFF.

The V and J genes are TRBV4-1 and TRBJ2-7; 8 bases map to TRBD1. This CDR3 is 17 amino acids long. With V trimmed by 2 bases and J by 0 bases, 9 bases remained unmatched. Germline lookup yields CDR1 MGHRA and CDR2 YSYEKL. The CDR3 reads CASSQLAGTGFSYEQYF. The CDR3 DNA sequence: TGCGCCAGCAGCCAACTAGCCGGGACAGGATTCTCCTACGAGCAGTACTTC.

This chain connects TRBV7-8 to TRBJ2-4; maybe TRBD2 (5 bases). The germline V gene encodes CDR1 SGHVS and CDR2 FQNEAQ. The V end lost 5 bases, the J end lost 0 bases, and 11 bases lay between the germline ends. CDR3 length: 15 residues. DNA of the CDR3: TGTGCCAGCAGCCCGAGGGAACTAGCCAAAAACATTCAGTACTTC. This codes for CASSPRELAKNIQYF.

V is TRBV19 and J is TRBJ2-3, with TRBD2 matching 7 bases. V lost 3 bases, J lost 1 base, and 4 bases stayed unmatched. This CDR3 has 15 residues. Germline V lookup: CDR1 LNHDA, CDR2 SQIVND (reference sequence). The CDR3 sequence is CASSIASGGTDTQYF. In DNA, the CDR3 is TGTGCCAGTAGTATTGCTAGCGGTGGCACAGATACGCAGTATTTT.

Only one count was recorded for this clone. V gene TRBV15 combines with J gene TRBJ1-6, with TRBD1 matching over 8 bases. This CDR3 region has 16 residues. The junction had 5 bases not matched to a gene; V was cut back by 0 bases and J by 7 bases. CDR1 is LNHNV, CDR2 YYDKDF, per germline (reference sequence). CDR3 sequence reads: CATSRDPGQGNSPLHF. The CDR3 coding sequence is TGTGCCACCAGCAGAGACCCCGGACAGGGCAATTCACCCCTCCACTTT. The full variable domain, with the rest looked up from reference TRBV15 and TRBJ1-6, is DAMVIQNPRYQVTQFGKPVTLSCSQTLNHNVMYWYQQKSSQAPKLLFHYYDKDFNNEADTPDNFQSRRPNTSFCFLDIRSPGLGDTAMYLCATSRDPGQGNSPLHFGNGTRLTVT.

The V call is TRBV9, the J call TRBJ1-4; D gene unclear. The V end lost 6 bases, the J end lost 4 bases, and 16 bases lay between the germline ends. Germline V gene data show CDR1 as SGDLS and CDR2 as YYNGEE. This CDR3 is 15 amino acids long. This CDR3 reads CASTRSGGGNEKLFF. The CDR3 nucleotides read TGTGCCAGCACCCGTAGTGGAGGAGGTAATGAAAAACTGTTTTTT. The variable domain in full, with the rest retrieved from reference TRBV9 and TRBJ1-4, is DSGVTQTPKHLITATGQRVTLRCSPRSGDLSVYWYQQSLDQGLQFLIQYYNGEERAKGNILERFSAQQFPDLHSELNLSSLELGDSALYFCASTRSGGGNEKLFFGSGTQLSVL.

CDR3 sequence reads: CASTGQGGLYGYTF. The CDR3 nucleotides are TGTGCCAGCACCGGACAGGGGGGCCTCTATGGCTACACCTTC. The gene calls are TRBV2 and TRBJ1-2; 10 nucleotides line up with TRBD1. There are 14 residues in the CDR3. V dropped 7 bases and J dropped 4; count of bases not matched to a gene: 6. In germline, CDR1 is SNHLY, CDR2 FYNNEI.

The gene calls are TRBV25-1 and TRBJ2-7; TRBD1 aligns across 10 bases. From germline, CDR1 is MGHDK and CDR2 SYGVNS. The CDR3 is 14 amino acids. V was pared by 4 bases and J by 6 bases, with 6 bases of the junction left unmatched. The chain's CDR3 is CASSGGTGASEQYF. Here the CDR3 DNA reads TGTGCCAGCAGTGGGGGGACAGGGGCAAGCGAGCAGTACTTC.

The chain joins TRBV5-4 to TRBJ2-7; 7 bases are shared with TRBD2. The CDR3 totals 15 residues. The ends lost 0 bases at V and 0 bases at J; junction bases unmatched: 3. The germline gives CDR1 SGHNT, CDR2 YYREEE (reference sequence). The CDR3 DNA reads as TGTGCCAGCAGCTTGGTGTGGGAGGGCTCCTACGAGCAGTACTTC. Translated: CASSLVWEGSYEQYF. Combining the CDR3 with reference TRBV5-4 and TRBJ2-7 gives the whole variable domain ETGVTQSPTHLIKTRGQQVTLRCSSQSGHNTVSWYQQALGQGPQFIFQYYREEENGRGNFPPRFSGLQFPNYSSELNVNALELDDSALYLCASSLVWEGSYEQYFGPGTRLTVT.

The CDR3 region is CASSSIAGGAGYEQYF. The CDR3 DNA is TGTGCCAGCAGTTCAATCGCGGGGGGCGCGGGCTACGAGCAGTACTTC. V is TRBV6-5 and J is TRBJ2-7; 8 nucleotides align to TRBD2. Per the germline V gene, CDR1 is MNHEY and CDR2 is SVGAGI. This CDR3 spans 16 amino acids. Trimming at V came to 4 bases and at J to 3 bases, leaving 11 bases not matched to a gene.

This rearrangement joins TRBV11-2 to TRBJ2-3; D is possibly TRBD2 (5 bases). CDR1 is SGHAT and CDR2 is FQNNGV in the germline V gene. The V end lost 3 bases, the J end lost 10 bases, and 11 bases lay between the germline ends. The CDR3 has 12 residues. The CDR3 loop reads CASSFPGMAQYF. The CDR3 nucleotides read TGTGCCAGCAGCTTCCCGGGGATGGCGCAGTATTTT.

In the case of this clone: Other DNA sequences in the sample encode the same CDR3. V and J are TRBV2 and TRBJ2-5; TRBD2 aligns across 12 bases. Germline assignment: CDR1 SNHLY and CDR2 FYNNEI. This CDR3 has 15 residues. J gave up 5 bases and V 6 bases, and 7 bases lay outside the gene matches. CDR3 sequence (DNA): TGTGCCAGCAGCCCGCTAGCGGGGGGGCGGGAGACCCAGTACTTC. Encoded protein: CASSPLAGGRETQYF.

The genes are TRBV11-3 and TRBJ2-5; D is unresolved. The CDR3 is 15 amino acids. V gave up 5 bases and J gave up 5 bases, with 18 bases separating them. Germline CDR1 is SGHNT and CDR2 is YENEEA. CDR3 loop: CASSLTARPGETQYF. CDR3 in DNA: TGTGCCAGCAGCCTCACGGCGCGGCCCGGGGAGACCCAGTACTTC.

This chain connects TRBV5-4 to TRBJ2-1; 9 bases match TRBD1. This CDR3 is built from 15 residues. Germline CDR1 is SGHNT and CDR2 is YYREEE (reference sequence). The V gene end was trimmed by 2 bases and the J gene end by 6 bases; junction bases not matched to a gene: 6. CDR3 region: CASSLGTGSFNEQFF. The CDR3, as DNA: TGTGCCAGCAGCTTAGGGACAGGGTCATTCAATGAGCAGTTCTTC.

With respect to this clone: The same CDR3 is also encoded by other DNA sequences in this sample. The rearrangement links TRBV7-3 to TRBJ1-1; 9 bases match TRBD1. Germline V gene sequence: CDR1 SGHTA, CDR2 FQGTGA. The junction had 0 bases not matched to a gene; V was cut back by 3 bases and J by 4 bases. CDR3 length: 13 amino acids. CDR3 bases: TGTGCCAGCAGCTTGACAGGGGGCACTGAAGCTTTCTTT. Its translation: CASSLTGGTEAFF.

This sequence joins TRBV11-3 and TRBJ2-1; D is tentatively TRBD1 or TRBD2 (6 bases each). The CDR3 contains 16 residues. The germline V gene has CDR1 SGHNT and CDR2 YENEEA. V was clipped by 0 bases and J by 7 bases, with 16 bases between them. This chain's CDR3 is CASSLDTKGGYNEQFF. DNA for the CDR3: TGTGCCAGCAGCTTAGATACGAAGGGGGGCTATAATGAGCAGTTCTTC.

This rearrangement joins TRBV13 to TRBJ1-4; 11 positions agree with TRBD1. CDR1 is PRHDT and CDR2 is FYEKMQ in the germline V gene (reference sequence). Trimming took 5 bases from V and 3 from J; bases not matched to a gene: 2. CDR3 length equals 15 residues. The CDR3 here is CASSRTGGSNEKLFF. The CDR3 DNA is TGTGCCAGCAGCAGGACAGGGGGCTCTAATGAAAAACTGTTTTTT.